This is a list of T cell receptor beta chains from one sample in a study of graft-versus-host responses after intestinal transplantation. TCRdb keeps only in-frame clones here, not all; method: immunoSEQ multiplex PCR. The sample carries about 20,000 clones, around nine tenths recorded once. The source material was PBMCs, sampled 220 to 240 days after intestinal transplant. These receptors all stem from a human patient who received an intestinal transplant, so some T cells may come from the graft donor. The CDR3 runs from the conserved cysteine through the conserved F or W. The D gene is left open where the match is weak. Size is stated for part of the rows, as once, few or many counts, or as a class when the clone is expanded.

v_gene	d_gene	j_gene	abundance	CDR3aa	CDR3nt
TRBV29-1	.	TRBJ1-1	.	CSAGVQNKNTEAFF	TGCAGCGCCGGGGTCCAGAATAAAAACACTGAAGCTTTCTTT
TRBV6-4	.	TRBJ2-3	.	CASSDSEGATDTQYF	TGTGCCAGCAGTGACTCGGAGGGGGCCACAGATACGCAGTATTTT
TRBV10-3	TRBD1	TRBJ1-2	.	CAIRGQGYGYTF	TGTGCCATCAGGGGACAGGGTTATGGCTACACCTTC
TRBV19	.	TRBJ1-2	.	CAILDANYGYTF	TGTGCCATCCTGGACGCTAACTATGGCTACACCTTC
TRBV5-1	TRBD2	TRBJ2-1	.	CASSLGLAGGYNEQFF	TGCGCCAGCAGCCTGGGACTAGCGGGGGGCTACAATGAGCAGTTCTTC
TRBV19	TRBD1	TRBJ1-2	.	CASSMRDRDGYTF	TGTGCCAGTAGTATGCGAGACAGGGACGGCTACACCTTC
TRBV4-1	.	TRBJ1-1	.	CASSHLTRGNTEAFF	TGCGCCAGCAGCCACTTGACAAGGGGGAACACTGAAGCTTTCTTT
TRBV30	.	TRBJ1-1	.	CAWTRQDMNTEAFF	TGTGCCTGGACTAGACAGGATATGAACACTGAAGCTTTCTTT
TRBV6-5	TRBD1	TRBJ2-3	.	CASSYWLGGGTDTQYF	TGTGCCAGCAGTTACTGGCTAGGGGGCGGAACAGATACGCAGTATTTT
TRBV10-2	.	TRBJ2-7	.	CASSEILESSYEQYF	TGCGCCAGCAGTGAGATACTGGAAAGCTCCTACGAGCAGTACTTC
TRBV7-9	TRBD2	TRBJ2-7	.	CASTGGGYEQYF	TGTGCCAGCACCGGCGGGGGGTACGAGCAGTACTTC
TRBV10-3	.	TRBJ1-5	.	CASRVGSNQPQHF	TGTGCCTCGAGGGTTGGGAGCAATCAGCCCCAGCATTTT
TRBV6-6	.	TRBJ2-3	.	CASSWGRGDTQYF	TGTGCCAGCAGTTGGGGGCGCGGGGATACGCAGTATTTT
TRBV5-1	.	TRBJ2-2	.	CASRGASGGWVGELFF	TGCGCCAGCAGGGGCGCGTCCGGTGGTTGGGTCGGGGAGCTGTTTTTT
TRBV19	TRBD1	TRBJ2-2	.	CASSRDRWSGELFF	TGTGCCAGTAGTAGGGACAGGTGGAGCGGGGAGCTGTTTTTT
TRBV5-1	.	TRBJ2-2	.	CASSFTSTGTGELFF	TGCGCCAGCAGCTTTACATCAACCGGCACCGGGGAGCTGTTTTTT
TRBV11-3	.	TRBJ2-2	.	CASSLDQAGELFF	TGTGCCAGCAGCTTAGATCAGGCCGGGGAGCTGTTTTTT
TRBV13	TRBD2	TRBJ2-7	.	CASSSSPIRAGAVEQYF	TGTGCCAGCAGCTCATCCCCAATTAGAGCGGGGGCCGTCGAGCAGTACTTC
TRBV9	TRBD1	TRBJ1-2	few	CASSLTTGVGYTF	TGTGCCAGCAGCCTTACGACAGGGGTTGGCTACACCTTC
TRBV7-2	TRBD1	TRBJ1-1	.	CASSLDRGMNTEAFF	TGTGCCAGCAGCTTGGACAGGGGAATGAACACTGAAGCTTTCTTT
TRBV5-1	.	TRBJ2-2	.	CASGDTGELFF	TGCGCCAGCGGGGACACCGGGGAGCTGTTTTTT
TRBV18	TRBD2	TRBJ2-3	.	CASSLGRETYTQYF	TGTGCCAGCTCACTTGGGCGGGAGACCTATACGCAGTATTTT
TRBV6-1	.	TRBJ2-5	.	CASSEGPPETQYF	TGTGCCAGCAGTGAGGGCCCGCCGGAGACCCAGTACTTC